The 18 T cell receptor beta chains presented below share a single source sample, sequenced in a study of blood T cell repertoires in COVID-19. Sequencing used immunoSEQ multiplex PCR; TCRdb keeps in-frame clones, though not all of them. The table records 150,000 to 200,000 clones, 84% of them present only once. The sample consisted of peripheral blood. These receptor sequences come from a man aged 40-55 years who had recovered from COVID-19.

The CDR3 reads CASSLRGPADNEQFF. CDR3 nucleotides: TGTGCCAGCAGCTTAAGGGGTCCGGCCGACAATGAGCAGTTCTTC. This chain joins TRBV7-6 and TRBJ2-1, with D perhaps matching TRBD1 (5 bases). Trimming left V 2 bases short and J 5 bases short, with 13 bases between. CDR1 SGHVS and CDR2 FNYEAQ come from the germline V gene. This CDR3 is built from 15 residues. Full variable domain (rest looked up from reference TRBV7-6 and TRBJ2-1): GAGVSQSPRYKVTKRGQDVALRCDPISGHVSLYWYRQALGQGPEFLTYFNYEAQQDKSGLPNDRFSAERPEGSISTLTIQRTEQRDSAMYRCASSLRGPADNEQFFGPGTRLTVL.

V and J are TRBV10-3 and TRBJ1-1; a possible D gene is TRBD1 (5 bases). V lost 8 bases and J 3 bases, leaving 16 bases between the germline ends. Germline CDR1 reads ENHRY; CDR2 reads SYGVKD. The CDR3 is 14 residues long. CDR3 nucleotide sequence: TGTGCCATCGGGGCAGGGCGAAAGGACACTGAAGCTTTCTTT. Amino acid sequence: CAIGAGRKDTEAFF.

The chain combines TRBV9 with TRBJ2-5; possibly TRBD2 for D (6 bases). The V and J ends lost 4 bases and 5 bases respectively, with 15 bases between them. CDR1 and CDR2 from the germline V gene are SGDLS and YYNGEE. The CDR3 is made up of 14 amino acids. CDR3 amino acids: CASSQGGGWETQYF. The CDR3 DNA follows: TGTGCCAGCAGCCAAGGCGGAGGGTGGGAGACCCAGTACTTC.

A note on this clone: The same CDR3 arises from other DNA sequences in this sample as well. The chain uses TRBV5-1 and TRBJ2-5; possibly TRBD1 for D (5 bases). CDR3 length: 12 residues. From germline, CDR1 is SGHRS and CDR2 YFSETQ. V was shortened by 0 bases and J by 5 bases, with 5 bases between the two germline ends. CDR3 residues: CASSLAGETQYF. The CDR3 region has the DNA TGCGCCAGCAGCTTGGCAGGGGAGACCCAGTACTTC. The whole variable domain, remainder taken from reference TRBV5-1 and TRBJ2-5, is KAGVTQTPRYLIKTRGQQVTLSCSPISGHRSVSWYQQTPGQGLQFLFEYFSETQRNKGNFPGRFSGRQFSNSRSEMNVSTLELGDSALYLCASSLAGETQYFGPGTRLLVL.

CDR3 bases: TGTGCCAGCACCCCAGCAGGCATCAACACTGAAGCTTTCTTT. Translated, it gives CASTPAGINTEAFF. The J gene is TRBJ1-1, the V gene TRBV6-5; no clear D gene. V lost 7 bases, J lost 2 bases, and 14 bases lay in between. This CDR3 region has 14 residues. The V gene's germline CDR1 is MNHEY and CDR2 SVGAGI.

CDR3 in amino acids: CSVDSYGYTF. The CDR3 DNA reads as TGCAGCGTTGACAGCTATGGCTACACCTTC. The chain employs TRBV29-1 and TRBJ1-2; D is ambiguous. Germline V CDR1 and CDR2: SQVTM, ANQGSEA. This CDR3 region has 10 residues. V was trimmed by 3 bases and J by 4 bases, leaving 3 bases between them. The complete variable domain, with remaining parts taken from reference TRBV29-1 and TRBJ1-2, reads SAVISQKPSRDICQRGTSLTIQCQVDSQVTMMFWYRQQPGQSLTLIATANQGSEATYESGFVIDKFPISRPNLTFSTLTVSNMSPEDSSIYLCSVDSYGYTFGSGTRLTVV.

The chain couples TRBV6-2 or TRBV6-3 to TRBJ2-2; 9 bases map to TRBD1. The J segment lost 0 bases and the V segment lost 1 base, leaving 3 bases of the junction unmatched. CDR1 MNHEY and CDR2 SVGEGT come from the germline V gene. This CDR3 contains 17 residues. For the CDR3, the DNA is TGTGCCAGCAGTTACTTTACAGGGGGCGCGAACACCGGGGAGCTGTTTTTT. Its translation is CASSYFTGGANTGELFF.

This chain uses TRBV19 with TRBJ1-1; possibly TRBD1 for D (5 bases). This CDR3 is 14 amino acids long. V shed 2 bases and J shed 1 base, with 8 bases lying between them. Per germline, CDR1 LNHDA and CDR2 SQIVND (reference sequence). The CDR3 reads CASSIWQGNTEAFF. The CDR3 DNA reads TGTGCCAGTAGTATATGGCAGGGGAACACTGAAGCTTTCTTT.

On this clone: One end of the junction varies from germline; a read error may be responsible. The chain carries TRBV15 and TRBJ1-4; D perhaps matches TRBD1 (5 bases). Germline CDR1 reads LNHNV; CDR2 reads YYDKDF (reference sequence). CDR3 length equals 12 residues. CDR3 nucleotides: TGTGCCACCAGCAGAGAAATAGGGGTGTTAACTTTT. This gives the protein CATSREIGVLTF. The full variable domain, rest sourced from reference TRBV15 and TRBJ1-4, is DAMVIQNPRYQVTQFGKPVTLSCSQTLNHNVMYWYQQKSSQAPKLLFHYYDKDFNNEADTPDNFQSRRPNTSFCFLDIRSPGLGDTAMYLCATSREIGVLTFGSGTQLSVL.

The chain has TRBV5-6 and TRBJ1-2; D gene unclear. The CDR3 has 13 amino acids. Germline V gene lookup returns CDR1 SGHDT and CDR2 YYEEEE. V dropped 4 bases and J dropped 4 bases, with 11 bases sitting between them. The CDR3 is CASSPDEGYGYTF. The CDR3 region has the DNA TGTGCCAGCAGCCCCGACGAGGGCTATGGCTACACCTTC.

This chain links TRBV12-3 or TRBV12-4 with TRBJ2-7; 8 nucleotides align to TRBD1. Trimming removed 4 bases from V and 5 bases from J; junction bases left unmatched: 4. The CDR3 has 13 amino acids. CDR3 nucleotide sequence: TGTGCCAGCAGTTCAGGACAGGGCCACGAGCAGTACTTC. Amino acid sequence: CASSSGQGHEQYF.

This clone was recorded only once. This chain connects TRBV6-5 to TRBJ2-1; TRBD2 might be the D (5 bases). CDR1 MNHEY and CDR2 SVGAGI come from the germline V gene. The CDR3 contains 15 residues. Trimming took 6 bases from V and 6 from J, leaving 18 bases between them. CDR3 DNA: TGTGCCAGCAGCAAAAGTCGGACTCCGGGCAATGAGCAGTTCTTC. It yields the protein CASSKSRTPGNEQFF.

The chain couples TRBV28 to TRBJ2-1, with TRBD2 matching over 7 bases. In germline, CDR1 is MDHEN, CDR2 SYDVKM. V lost 6 bases, J lost 12 bases, and 11 bases stayed unmatched. The CDR3 consists of 13 residues. In nucleotides, the CDR3 is TGTGCCAGCAGAGGGACTACCTGGCGTTTGCAGTTCTTC. It specifies CASRGTTWRLQFF.

The chain couples TRBV24-1 to TRBJ2-1; possibly TRBD2 for D (5 bases). The germline V gene encodes CDR1 KGHDR and CDR2 SFDVKD. Trimming removed 5 bases at V and 7 bases at J, with 11 bases between. This CDR3 has 13 amino acids. The CDR3 DNA sequence: TGTGCCACCAGTGCCGGACCGGGGAATGAGCAGTTCTTC. Its translation: CATSAGPGNEQFF.

The chain uses TRBV6-2 or TRBV6-3 and TRBJ2-2, with 7 bases lining up with TRBD2. CDR3 length: 16 residues. Germline V lookup: CDR1 MNHEY, CDR2 SVGEGT. V lost 2 bases to trimming and J lost 7 bases; unmatched junction nucleotides: 10. Here the CDR3 reads CASSYTKRGDGGELFF. Written as DNA, the CDR3 is TGTGCCAGCAGTTACACAAAGCGGGGTGATGGCGGGGAGCTGTTTTTT.

The rearrangement uses TRBV6-1 and TRBJ1-4, with TRBD1 matching over 9 bases. J gave up 7 bases and V 1 base, and 1 base lay outside the gene matches. The CDR3 sequence is 14 residues long. Germline CDR1 MNHNS, CDR2 SASEGT. CDR3 DNA: TGTGCCAGCAGTGAAGGGACAGGGGTTGAAAAACTGTTTTTT. This encodes CASSEGTGVEKLFF.

With respect to this clone: At one boundary the junction diverges from the germline segment, which might be a read error. This chain links TRBV7-2 with TRBJ2-7; 11 nucleotides line up with TRBD2. The V gene's germline CDR1 is SGHTA and CDR2 FQGNSA. CDR3 length equals 13 residues. This CDR3 reads CASSLDMTSGTRF. As DNA, the CDR3 is TGTGCCAGCAGCTTAGATATGACTAGCGGGACTAGATTC.

The V and J genes are TRBV4-2 and TRBJ2-5; tentative D call: TRBD2 (5 bases). Germline lookup yields CDR1 LGHNA and CDR2 YNFKEQ. The CDR3 length is 13 residues. Between the trimmed V and J ends, which lost 3 bases and 5 bases, there was a span of 10 bases. In nucleotides, the CDR3 is TGTGCCAGCAGCCACCGACTACGGGAGACCCAGTACTTC. Its translation: CASSHRLRETQYF.